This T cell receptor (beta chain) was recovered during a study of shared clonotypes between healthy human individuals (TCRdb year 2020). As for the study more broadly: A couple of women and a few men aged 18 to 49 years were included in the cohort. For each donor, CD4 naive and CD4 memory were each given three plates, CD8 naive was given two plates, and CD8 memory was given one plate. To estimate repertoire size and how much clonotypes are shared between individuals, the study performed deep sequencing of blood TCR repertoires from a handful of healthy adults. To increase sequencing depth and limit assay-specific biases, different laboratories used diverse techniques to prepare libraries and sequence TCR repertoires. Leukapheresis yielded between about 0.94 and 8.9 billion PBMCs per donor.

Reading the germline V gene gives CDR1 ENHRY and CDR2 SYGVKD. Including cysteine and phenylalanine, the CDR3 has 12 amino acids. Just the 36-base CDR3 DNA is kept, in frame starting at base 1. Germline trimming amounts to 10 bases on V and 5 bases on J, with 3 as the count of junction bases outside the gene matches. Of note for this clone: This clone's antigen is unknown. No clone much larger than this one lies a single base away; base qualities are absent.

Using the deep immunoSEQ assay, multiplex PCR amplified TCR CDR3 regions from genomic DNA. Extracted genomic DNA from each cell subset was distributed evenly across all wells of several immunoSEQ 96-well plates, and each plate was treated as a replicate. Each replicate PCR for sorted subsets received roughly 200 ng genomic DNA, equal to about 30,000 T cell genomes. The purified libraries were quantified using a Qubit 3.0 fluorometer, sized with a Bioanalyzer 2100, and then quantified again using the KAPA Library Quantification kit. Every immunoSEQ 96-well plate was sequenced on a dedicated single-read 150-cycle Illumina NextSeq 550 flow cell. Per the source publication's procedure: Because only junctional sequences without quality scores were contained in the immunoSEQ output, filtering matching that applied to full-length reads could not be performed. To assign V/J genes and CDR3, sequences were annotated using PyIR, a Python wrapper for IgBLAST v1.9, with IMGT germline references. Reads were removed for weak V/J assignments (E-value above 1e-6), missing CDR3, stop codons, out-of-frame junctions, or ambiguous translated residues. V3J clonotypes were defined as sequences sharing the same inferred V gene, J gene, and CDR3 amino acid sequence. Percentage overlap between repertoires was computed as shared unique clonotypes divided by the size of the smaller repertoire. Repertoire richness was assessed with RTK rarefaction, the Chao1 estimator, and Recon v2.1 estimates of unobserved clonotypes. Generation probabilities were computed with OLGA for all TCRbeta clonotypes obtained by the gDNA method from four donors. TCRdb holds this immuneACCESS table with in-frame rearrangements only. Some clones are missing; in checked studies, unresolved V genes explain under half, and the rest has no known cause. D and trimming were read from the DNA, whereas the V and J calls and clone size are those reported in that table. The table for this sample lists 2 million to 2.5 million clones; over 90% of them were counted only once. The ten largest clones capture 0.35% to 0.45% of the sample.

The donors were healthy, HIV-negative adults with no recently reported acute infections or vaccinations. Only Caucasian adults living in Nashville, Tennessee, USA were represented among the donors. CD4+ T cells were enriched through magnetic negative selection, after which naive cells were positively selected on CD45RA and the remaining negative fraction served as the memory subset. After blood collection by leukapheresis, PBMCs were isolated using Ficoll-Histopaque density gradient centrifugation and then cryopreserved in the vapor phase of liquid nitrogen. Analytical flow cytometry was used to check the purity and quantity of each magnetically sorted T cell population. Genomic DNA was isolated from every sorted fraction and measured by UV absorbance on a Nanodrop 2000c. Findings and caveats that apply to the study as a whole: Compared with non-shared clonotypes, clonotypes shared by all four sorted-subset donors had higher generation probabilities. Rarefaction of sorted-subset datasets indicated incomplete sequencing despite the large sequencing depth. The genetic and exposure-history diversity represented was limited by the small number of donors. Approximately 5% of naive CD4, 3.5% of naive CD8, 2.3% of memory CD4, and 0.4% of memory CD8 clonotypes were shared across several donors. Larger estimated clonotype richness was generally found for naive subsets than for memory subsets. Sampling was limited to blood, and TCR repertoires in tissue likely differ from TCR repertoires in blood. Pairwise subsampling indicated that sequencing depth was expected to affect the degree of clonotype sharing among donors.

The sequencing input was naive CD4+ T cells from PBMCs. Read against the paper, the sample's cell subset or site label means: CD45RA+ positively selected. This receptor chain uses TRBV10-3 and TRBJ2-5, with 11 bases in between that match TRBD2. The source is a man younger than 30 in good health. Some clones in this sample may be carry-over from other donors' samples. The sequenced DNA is TGTGCCACAGGGACTAGCGGTGAGACCCAGTACTTC. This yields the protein CATGTSGETQYF.